The text below deals with one T cell receptor beta chain. Its antigen remains unknown. The V gene lost 0 bases and the J gene lost 7 bases, with 10 bases spanning the gap. In germline, CDR1 is LGHNA, CDR2 YSLEER. This CDR3 is built from 15 residues. Healthy Caucasian individuals from Russia aged about 6 to 100 served as donors. In each sample, at least 6 million PBMCs were isolated. These data come from a study of blood T cells in healthy people across ages. Whole-study results and caveats: Naive T cell percentage by flow cytometry tracked strongly with beta diversity.

Sample-barcoded 5' priming and a J-beta primer mix drove a second PCR of about 6 to 12 cycles. TCRdb re-called the 5' RACE reads through MiXCR, storing one row per CDR3 protein. Seen here are around 1,100,000 distinct CDR3 sequences, under 40% observed once, and the top ten hold around 13%. Sequencing used blood. The genes are TRBV4-3 and TRBJ1-6; D ambiguous. The sequence came from a man aged 18 to 30 in good health. DNA for the CDR3: TGCGCCAGCAGCCAAGAAACCGGGTGGAATTCACCCCTCCACTTT. It yields the protein CASSQETGWNSPLHF.